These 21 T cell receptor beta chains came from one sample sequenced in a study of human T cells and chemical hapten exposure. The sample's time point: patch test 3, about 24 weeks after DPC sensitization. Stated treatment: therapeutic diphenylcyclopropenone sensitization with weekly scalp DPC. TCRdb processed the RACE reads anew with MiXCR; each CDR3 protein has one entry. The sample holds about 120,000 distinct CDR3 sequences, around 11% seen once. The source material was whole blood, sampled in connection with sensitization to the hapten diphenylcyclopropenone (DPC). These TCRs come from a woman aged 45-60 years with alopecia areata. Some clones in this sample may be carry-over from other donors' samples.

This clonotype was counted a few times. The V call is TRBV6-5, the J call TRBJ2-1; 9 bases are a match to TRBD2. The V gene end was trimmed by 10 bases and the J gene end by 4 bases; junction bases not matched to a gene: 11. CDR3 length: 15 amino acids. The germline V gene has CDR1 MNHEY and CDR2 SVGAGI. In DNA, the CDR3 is TGTGCCACCAGCTCTAGCGGGGTTATATACAATGAGCAGTTCTTC. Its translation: CATSSSGVIYNEQFF.

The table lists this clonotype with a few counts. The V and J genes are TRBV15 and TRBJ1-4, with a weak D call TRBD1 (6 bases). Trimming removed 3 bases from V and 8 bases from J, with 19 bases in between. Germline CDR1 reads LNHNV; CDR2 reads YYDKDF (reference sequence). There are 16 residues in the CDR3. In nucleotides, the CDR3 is TGTGCCACCAGCAGCCGTGTCGGTACAGGGAGGGAAAAACTGTTTTTT. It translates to CATSSRVGTGREKLFF.

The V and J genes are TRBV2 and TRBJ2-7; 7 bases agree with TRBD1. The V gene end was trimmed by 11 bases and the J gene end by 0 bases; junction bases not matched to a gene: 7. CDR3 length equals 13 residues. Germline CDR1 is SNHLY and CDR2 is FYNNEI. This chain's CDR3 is CAGETGSSYEQYF. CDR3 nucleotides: TGTGCCGGGGAGACAGGGAGCTCCTACGAGCAGTACTTC.

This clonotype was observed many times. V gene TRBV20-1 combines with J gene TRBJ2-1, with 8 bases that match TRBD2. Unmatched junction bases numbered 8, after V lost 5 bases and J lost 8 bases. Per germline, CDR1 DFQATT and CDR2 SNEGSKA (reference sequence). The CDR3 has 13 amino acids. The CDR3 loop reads CSAHGGAGDEQFF. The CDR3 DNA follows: TGCAGTGCTCACGGGGGGGCAGGCGATGAGCAGTTCTTC.

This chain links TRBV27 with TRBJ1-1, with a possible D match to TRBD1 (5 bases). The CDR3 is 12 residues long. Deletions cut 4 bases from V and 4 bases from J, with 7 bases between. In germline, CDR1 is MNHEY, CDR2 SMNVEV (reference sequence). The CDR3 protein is CASSSGGTEAFF. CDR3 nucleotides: TGTGCCAGCAGTTCCGGGGGCACTGAAGCTTTCTTT.

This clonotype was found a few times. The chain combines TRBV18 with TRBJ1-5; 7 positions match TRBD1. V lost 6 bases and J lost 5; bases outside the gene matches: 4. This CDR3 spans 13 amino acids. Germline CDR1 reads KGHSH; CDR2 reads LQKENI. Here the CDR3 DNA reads TGTGCCAGCTCTATAGGGACAGATCAGCCCCAGCATTTT. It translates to CASSIGTDQPQHF.

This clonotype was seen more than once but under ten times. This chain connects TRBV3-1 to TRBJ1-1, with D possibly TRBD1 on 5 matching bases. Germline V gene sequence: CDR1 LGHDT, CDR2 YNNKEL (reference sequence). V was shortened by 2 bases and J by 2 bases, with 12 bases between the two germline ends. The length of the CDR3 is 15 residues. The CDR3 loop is CASSQLDSPNTEAFF. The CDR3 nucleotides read TGTGCCAGCAGCCAATTAGACAGCCCTAACACTGAAGCTTTCTTT.

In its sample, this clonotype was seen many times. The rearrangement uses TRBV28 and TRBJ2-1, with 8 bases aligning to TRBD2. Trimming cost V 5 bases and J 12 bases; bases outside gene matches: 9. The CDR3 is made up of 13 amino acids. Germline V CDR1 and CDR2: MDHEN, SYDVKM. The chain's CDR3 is CASSVAGRWWQFF. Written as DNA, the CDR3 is TGTGCCAGCAGTGTAGCGGGGCGTTGGTGGCAGTTCTTC.

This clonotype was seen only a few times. The CDR3 reads CASSLTGLAGAETQYF. CDR3 nucleotide sequence: TGTGCCAGCAGCTTAACGGGACTAGCGGGAGCAGAGACCCAGTACTTC. This chain links TRBV7-2 with TRBJ2-5; 14 bases agree with TRBD2. The CDR3 runs 16 residues. V lost 2 bases, J lost 4 bases, and 3 bases stayed unmatched. Germline assignment: CDR1 SGHTA and CDR2 FQGNSA.

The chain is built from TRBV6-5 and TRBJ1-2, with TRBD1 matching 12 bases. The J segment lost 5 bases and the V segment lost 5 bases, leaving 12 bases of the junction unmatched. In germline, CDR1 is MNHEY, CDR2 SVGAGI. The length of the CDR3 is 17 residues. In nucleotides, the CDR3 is TGTGCCAGCAGTGCCCCTCCTGGGACAGGGGGCTCATATGGCTACACCTTC. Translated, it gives CASSAPPGTGGSYGYTF.

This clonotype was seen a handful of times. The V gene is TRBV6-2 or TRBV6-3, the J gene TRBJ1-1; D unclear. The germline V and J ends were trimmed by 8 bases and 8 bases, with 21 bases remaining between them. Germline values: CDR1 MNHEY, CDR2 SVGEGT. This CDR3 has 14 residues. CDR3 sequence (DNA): TGTGCCAGCTCGAACCCTGGGAGAGAACAAGAAGCTTTCTTT. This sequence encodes CASSNPGREQEAFF.

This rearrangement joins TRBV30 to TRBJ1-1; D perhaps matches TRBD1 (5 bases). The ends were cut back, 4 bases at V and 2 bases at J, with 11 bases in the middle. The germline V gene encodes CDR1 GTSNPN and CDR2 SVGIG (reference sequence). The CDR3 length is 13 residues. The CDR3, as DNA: TGTGCCTGGACGCGGGGCCCTAACACTGAAGCTTTCTTT. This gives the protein CAWTRGPNTEAFF.

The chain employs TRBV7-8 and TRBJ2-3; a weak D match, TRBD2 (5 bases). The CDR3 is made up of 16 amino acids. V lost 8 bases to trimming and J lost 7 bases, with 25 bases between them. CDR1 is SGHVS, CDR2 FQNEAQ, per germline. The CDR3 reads CASASPRERSMNTQYF. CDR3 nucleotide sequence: TGTGCCAGCGCCTCCCCTCGTGAGCGGTCCATGAATACGCAGTATTTT.

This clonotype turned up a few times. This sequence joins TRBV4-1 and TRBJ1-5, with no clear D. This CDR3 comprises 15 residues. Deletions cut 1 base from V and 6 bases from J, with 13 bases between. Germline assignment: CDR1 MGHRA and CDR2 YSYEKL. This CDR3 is CASSQVPKAVQPQHF. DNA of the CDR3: TGCGCCAGCAGCCAAGTGCCAAAGGCCGTTCAGCCCCAGCATTTT.

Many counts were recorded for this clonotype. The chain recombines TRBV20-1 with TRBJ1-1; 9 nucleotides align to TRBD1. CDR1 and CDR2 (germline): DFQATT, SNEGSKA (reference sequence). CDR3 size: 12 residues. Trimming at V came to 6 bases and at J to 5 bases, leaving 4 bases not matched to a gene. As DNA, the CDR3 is TGCAGTGCCCGGGACAGGGCAACTGAAGCTTTCTTT. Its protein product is CSARDRATEAFF.

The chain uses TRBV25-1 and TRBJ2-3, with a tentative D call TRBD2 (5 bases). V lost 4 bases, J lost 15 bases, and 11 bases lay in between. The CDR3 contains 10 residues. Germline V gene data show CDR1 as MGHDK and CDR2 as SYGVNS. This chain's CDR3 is CASSARDGYF. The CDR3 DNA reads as TGTGCCAGCAGTGCCCGGGATGGCTATTTT.

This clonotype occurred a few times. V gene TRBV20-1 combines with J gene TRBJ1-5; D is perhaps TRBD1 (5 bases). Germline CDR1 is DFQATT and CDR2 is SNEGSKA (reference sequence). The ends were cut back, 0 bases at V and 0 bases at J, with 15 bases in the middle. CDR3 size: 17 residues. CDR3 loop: CSARDPGREVSNQPQHF. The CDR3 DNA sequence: TGCAGTGCTAGAGATCCCGGCAGGGAGGTTAGCAATCAGCCCCAGCATTTT.

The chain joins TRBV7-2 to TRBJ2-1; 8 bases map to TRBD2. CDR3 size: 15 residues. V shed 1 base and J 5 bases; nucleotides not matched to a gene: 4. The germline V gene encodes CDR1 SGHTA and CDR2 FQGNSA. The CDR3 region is CASSLGGGGNNEQFF. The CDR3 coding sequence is TGTGCCAGCAGCTTAGGAGGCGGGGGGAACAATGAGCAGTTCTTC.

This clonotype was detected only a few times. The CDR3 DNA reads as TGTGCCAGCAGCGTAGCCCAATCCTACGAGCAGTACTTC. Residues: CASSVAQSYEQYF. The chain combines TRBV9 with TRBJ2-7; D is uncertain. Trimming left V 0 bases short and J 1 base short, with 5 bases between. The CDR3 sequence is 13 residues long. CDR1 and CDR2 (germline): SGDLS, YYNGEE.

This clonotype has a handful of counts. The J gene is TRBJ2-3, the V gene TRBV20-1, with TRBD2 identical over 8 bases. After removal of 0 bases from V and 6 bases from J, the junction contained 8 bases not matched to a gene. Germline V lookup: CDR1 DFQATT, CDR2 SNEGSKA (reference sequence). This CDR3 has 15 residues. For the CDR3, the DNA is TGCAGTGCTAGAGATCGGGAGGGGACCTGGGATACGCAGTATTTT. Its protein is CSARDREGTWDTQYF.

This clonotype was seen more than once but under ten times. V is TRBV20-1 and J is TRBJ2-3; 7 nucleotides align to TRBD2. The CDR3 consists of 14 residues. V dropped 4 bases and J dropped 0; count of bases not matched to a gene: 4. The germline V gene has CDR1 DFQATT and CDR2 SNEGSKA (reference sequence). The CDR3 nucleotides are TGCAGTGCTAAGGCGGGGGTGAGCACAGATACGCAGTATTTT. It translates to CSAKAGVSTDTQYF.